This T cell receptor (beta chain) was recorded in a study of OX40 agonist ivuxolimab in advanced cancers. Turning to the study itself: Mean age 60 years, range about 23 to 85; nearly 85% male. General study points: At 0.1 to 3.0 mg/kg, clonal expansion of CD4+ and CD8+ blood T cells had occurred by week 6. Among the lowest levels of clonal expansion were found in partial responders at 0.1-3.0 mg/kg.

On this clone itself: Its antigen remains unknown.

This CDR3 has 16 amino acids. Germline V lookup: CDR1 SGHNT, CDR2 YENEEA. V lost 0 bases and J lost 7; bases outside the gene matches: 8. Generated by immunoSEQ multiplex PCR, the TCRdb table keeps only in-frame clones and is missing some. This sample has 98,000 or so clones, with around 85% found just once. The sequenced sample was CD4+ or CD8+ T cells sorted from blood, obtained in a trial of the OX40 agonist ivuxolimab. This clonotype was sampled from an adult with an advanced solid tumor such as melanoma, head and neck, liver or kidney cancer. The genes are TRBV11-3 and TRBJ2-1, with 8 bases fitting TRBD2. The CDR3 DNA reads TGTGCCAGCAGCTTAGATTTGGGACTAGGGCCAAATGAGCAGTTCTTC. Its protein is CASSLDLGLGPNEQFF.